These T cell receptor beta chains were read from a single sample in a study of blood T cell repertoires in COVID-19. The table came from immunoSEQ multiplex PCR; TCRdb's copy has only in-frame clones and leaves some out. The sample holds roughly 100,000 clones, approximately 84% seen once. The sample comprised peripheral blood. The receptors were sampled from a man between 65 and 79 years old with acute or convalescent COVID-19. The CDR3 runs from the conserved cysteine through the conserved F or W. Each record gives: CDR3 length, J gene, D gene, clone size, V gene, CDR3 protein, CDR3 DNA. The D gene is left open where the match is weak. Clone sizes are given selectively: once, few, many, or a class where the clone is expanded.

>17|TRBJ1-2|NA|once|TRBV7-9
CASSLDSRRPLNYGYTF
TGTGCCAGCAGCTTAGACTCTAGAAGACCCCTTAACTATGGCTACACCTTC
>17|TRBJ2-1|NA|NA|TRBV3-1/TRBV3-2
CASSQRLTSSGINEQFF
TGTGCCAGCAGCCAACGTCTTACTAGTTCAGGAATCAATGAGCAGTTCTTC
>15|TRBJ1-6|NA|NA|TRBV5-1
CASSLDRNDNSPLHF
TGCGCCAGCAGCTTGGACAGGAACGATAATTCACCCCTCCACTTT
>15|TRBJ2-7|TRBD1|NA|TRBV7-9
CASSFRFQGAGEQYF
TGTGCCAGCAGCTTTCGGTTCCAGGGGGCGGGCGAGCAGTACTTC
>14|TRBJ1-2|NA|NA|TRBV7-9
CASSLDQGRGGYTF
TGTGCCAGCAGCTTAGATCAGGGGCGTGGCGGCTACACCTTC
>14|TRBJ1-1|NA|NA|TRBV27
CASSPDRPDTEAFF
TGTGCCAGCAGCCCCGACAGGCCGGACACTGAAGCTTTCTTT
>14|TRBJ2-1|TRBD1|NA|TRBV5-1
CASSRDRSVNEQFF
TGCGCCAGCTCCCGGGACAGGTCCGTGAATGAGCAGTTCTTC
>12|TRBJ2-1|NA|NA|TRBV7-9
CASSQLAEEQFF
TGTGCCAGCAGCCAACTAGCCGAAGAGCAGTTCTTC
>14|TRBJ1-5|NA|NA|TRBV3-1/TRBV3-2
CASSQEVGDQPQHF
TGTGCCAGCAGCCAAGAAGTAGGGGATCAGCCCCAGCATTTT
>18|TRBJ1-2|NA|NA|TRBV5-6
CASSLANGGGVINYGYTF
TGTGCCAGCAGCTTGGCCAATGGCGGCGGGGTAATTAACTATGGCTACACCTTC
>14|TRBJ1-5|NA|NA|TRBV6-4
CASSEGSSNQPQHF
TGTGCCAGCAGTGAGGGGAGTAGCAATCAGCCCCAGCATTTT
>14|TRBJ1-4|NA|NA|TRBV30
CAWSAGFANEKLFF
TGTGCCTGGAGTGCAGGGTTTGCTAATGAAAAACTGTTTTTT
>12|TRBJ1-5|TRBD1|NA|TRBV2
CASSDQQGTEHF
TGTGCCAGCAGTGATCAACAGGGGACCGAGCATTTT
>16|TRBJ2-1|NA|NA|TRBV21-1
CASRLWSTPSNNEQFF
TGTGCCAGCAGACTATGGAGCACCCCGTCCAACAATGAGCAGTTCTTC
>13|TRBJ1-2|NA|NA|TRBV18
CASSSFRVAGYTF
TGTGCCAGCTCAAGCTTCCGGGTGGCTGGCTACACCTTC
>16|TRBJ1-5|TRBD1|NA|TRBV28
CASSTTGTGIGQPQHF
TGTGCCAGCAGTACTACCGGGACAGGGATCGGCCAGCCCCAGCATTTT
>13|TRBJ1-2|NA|NA|TRBV20-1
CSASTGAGYGYTF
TGCAGTGCTAGTACTGGGGCCGGCTATGGCTACACCTTC
>15|TRBJ2-1|TRBD2|NA|TRBV3-1/TRBV3-2
CASSQPGGPYNEQFF
TGTGCCAGCAGCCAACCGGGGGGACCCTACAATGAGCAGTTCTTC
>15|TRBJ1-1|NA|NA|TRBV7-2
CASSSPGKLNTEAFF
TGTGCCAGCAGCTCCCCAGGGAAACTGAACACTGAAGCTTTCTTT
>16|TRBJ1-2|NA|NA|TRBV18
CASSPLRDTANYGYTF
TGTGCCAGCTCACCACTAAGAGACACCGCTAACTATGGCTACACCTTC
>15|TRBJ1-5|NA|NA|TRBV4-1
CASSQPPPVDQPQHF
TGCGCCAGCAGCCAGCCACCCCCGGTGGATCAGCCCCAGCATTTT
>13|TRBJ2-5|TRBD1|NA|TRBV12-3/TRBV12-4
CASSLGTVETQYF
TGTGCCAGCAGCCTCGGGACAGTTGAGACCCAGTACTTC
>13|TRBJ2-2|NA|medium-sized|TRBV3-1/TRBV3-2
CASSQQFTGELFF
TGTGCCAGCAGCCAACAGTTCACCGGGGAGCTGTTTTTT
>13|TRBJ1-1|TRBD1|NA|TRBV3-1/TRBV3-2
CASGRQGETEAFF
TGTGCCAGCGGCAGACAGGGGGAGACTGAAGCTTTCTTT
>16|TRBJ2-2|TRBD1|NA|TRBV29-1
CSVGDRGSKPAGELFF
TGCAGCGTTGGGGACAGGGGAAGTAAGCCGGCCGGGGAGCTGTTTTTT
>12|TRBJ2-7|NA|NA|TRBV7-2
CASSFRGYEQYF
TGTGCCAGCAGCTTTCGCGGGTACGAGCAGTACTTC
>14|TRBJ2-3|TRBD1|NA|TRBV4-2
CASSQDTGGDTQYF
TGTGCCAGCAGCCAAGACACAGGGGGCGATACGCAGTATTTT
>17|TRBJ1-1|TRBD1|NA|TRBV9
CASSQQLLGTGNTEAFF
TGTGCCAGCAGCCAACAACTCCTCGGGACAGGGAATACTGAAGCTTTCTTT
>16|TRBJ1-4|NA|NA|TRBV15
CATSRLDQGVNEKLFF
TGTGCCACCAGCAGACTGGACCAAGGGGTAAATGAAAAACTGTTTTTT
>14|TRBJ2-5|NA|NA|TRBV19
CASRPNRDGETQYF
TGTGCCAGTAGGCCCAACAGGGATGGAGAGACCCAGTACTTC
>13|TRBJ1-5|NA|NA|TRBV2
CASSESRNQPQHF
TGTGCCAGCAGTGAATCCAGAAATCAGCCCCAGCATTTT
>13|TRBJ1-2|NA|NA|TRBV5-1
CASGSDTNYGYTF
TGCGCCAGCGGAAGTGACACCAACTATGGCTACACCTTC
>15|TRBJ1-1|NA|NA|TRBV5-6
CASSGTGHQNTEAFF
TGTGCCAGCAGCGGAACGGGACATCAGAACACTGAAGCTTTCTTT
>17|TRBJ1-6|NA|NA|TRBV30
CAWSVEIGSSYNSPLHF
TGTGCCTGGAGTGTAGAAATAGGGAGCTCCTATAATTCACCCCTCCACTTT
>12|TRBJ2-1|NA|NA|TRBV6-2/TRBV6-3
CASSELESVQFF
TGTGCCAGCAGCGAACTAGAATCTGTGCAGTTCTTC
>14|TRBJ2-3|NA|NA|TRBV7-3
CASKQGRTTDTQYF
TGTGCCAGCAAGCAGGGTAGGACCACAGATACGCAGTATTTT
>16|TRBJ1-5|NA|NA|TRBV7-2
CASSPSTGISNQPQHF
TGTGCCAGCAGCCCCTCAACAGGGATTAGCAATCAGCCCCAGCATTTT
>15|TRBJ1-2|TRBD1|NA|TRBV11-2
CASSLVQGAYYGYTF
TGTGCCAGCAGCTTAGTACAGGGGGCTTACTATGGCTACACCTTC